This paragraph covers one TCR beta chain sequence. Antigen specificity is unknown. This CDR3 is also generated by other DNA sequences in the sample. The CDR3 sequence is 15 residues long. Germline CDR1 and CDR2: LGHNA and YSLEER. Trimming removed 1 base from V and 3 bases from J; junction bases left unmatched: 2. Naive CD8 isolation took CD45RO-negative cells positively selected for CCR7 and excluded terminally differentiated effector memory CD45RA+ cells. The data are from a study of shared clonotypes between healthy human individuals. Clones were sequenced by immunoSEQ multiplex PCR, and TCRdb holds only the in-frame ones, with some missing. The profile shows millions of clones, less than 95% of them singletons. The study's findings and limits: There were few donors, and this limited the genetic and exposure-history diversity represented.

This sequence was found in a man aged 18 to 30 in good health. Sequenced material: naive CD8+ T cells sorted from blood. The genes are TRBV4-3 and TRBJ2-7, with 11 bases fitting TRBD2. CDR3 loop: CASSQGLAGGYEQYF. The CDR3 DNA follows: TGCGCCAGCAGCCAAGGCCTAGCGGGAGGCTACGAGCAGTACTTC.